The 18 T cell receptor beta chains listed next were all sequenced from one sample in a study of technical replicates of blood from a handful of donors. Clones were sequenced by immunoSEQ multiplex PCR, and TCRdb holds only the in-frame ones, with some missing. The data hold about 57,000 clones, with around 90% observed a single time. What was sequenced was PBMCs. The receptors come from a human donor in good health. Some clones in this sample may be carry-over from other donors' samples.

The V call is TRBV4-3, the J call TRBJ2-1; 13 bases are shared with TRBD2. Germline V gene sequence: CDR1 LGHNA, CDR2 YSLEER. Trimming removed 2 bases from V and 12 bases from J; junction bases left unmatched: 10. The CDR3 sequence is 16 residues long. The chain's CDR3 is CASSQQGLAGPLGQFF. The CDR3 DNA follows: TGCGCCAGCAGCCAACAGGGACTAGCGGGGCCTCTTGGGCAGTTCTTC.

J is TRBJ1-3 and V is TRBV9; D unclear. Germline V lookup: CDR1 SGDLS, CDR2 YYNGEE. This CDR3 spans 16 amino acids. V dropped 0 bases and J dropped 0 bases, with 10 bases sitting between them. CDR3 protein: CASSVGGRDSGNTIYF. The CDR3 coding sequence is TGTGCCAGCAGCGTAGGAGGCAGAGACTCTGGAAACACCATATATTTT. Full variable domain (rest looked up from reference TRBV9 and TRBJ1-3): DSGVTQTPKHLITATGQRVTLRCSPRSGDLSVYWYQQSLDQGLQFLIQYYNGEERAKGNILERFSAQQFPDLHSELNLSSLELGDSALYFCASSVGGRDSGNTIYFGEGSWLTVV.

The V gene is TRBV4-3, the J gene TRBJ2-7; TRBD2 matches at 13 bases. This CDR3 comprises 16 residues. The V gene end was trimmed by 0 bases and the J gene end by 6 bases; junction bases not matched to a gene: 5. CDR1 is LGHNA and CDR2 is YSLEER in the germline V gene. In nucleotides, the CDR3 is TGCGCCAGCAGCCAAGAAATACGACTAGCGGGAGGCGAGCAGTACTTC. Translating it yields CASSQEIRLAGGEQYF.

The chain recombines TRBV5-1 with TRBJ2-7; 7 bases match TRBD1. CDR1 is SGHRS and CDR2 is YFSETQ in the germline V gene. The J segment lost 2 bases and the V segment lost 0 bases, leaving 11 bases of the junction unmatched. The CDR3 runs 17 residues. The CDR3 DNA sequence: TGCGCCAGCAGCTTGGACAGGGGAAGGGGCCTAGCCTACGAGCAGTACTTC. This sequence encodes CASSLDRGRGLAYEQYF.

This clone was recorded only once. The V gene is TRBV4-3, the J gene TRBJ1-5; TRBD1 is a possible D gene (5 bases). This CDR3 region has 16 residues. V lost 0 bases and J lost 7, with 16 bases in between. Germline lookup yields CDR1 LGHNA and CDR2 YSLEER. The CDR3 reads CASSQEVRQGSQPQHF. The CDR3 DNA is TGCGCCAGCAGCCAAGAAGTGAGGCAGGGATCCCAGCCCCAGCATTTT.

V gene TRBV2 combines with J gene TRBJ2-1; TRBD1 is a possible D gene (5 bases). The CDR3 is made up of 13 amino acids. V was shortened by 5 bases and J by 7 bases, with 12 bases between the two germline ends. From germline, CDR1 is SNHLY and CDR2 FYNNEI. The CDR3 loop reads CASSRDSNNEQFF. In DNA, the CDR3 is TGTGCCAGCAGTAGAGACAGTAATAATGAGCAGTTCTTC.

V is TRBV12-5 and J is TRBJ2-7; 15 bases are a match to TRBD2. CDR3 size: 17 residues. The V gene end was trimmed by 7 bases and the J gene end by 3 bases; junction bases not matched to a gene: 10. Germline V gene sequence: CDR1 LGHNT, CDR2 FRNRAP. The CDR3 region has the DNA TGTGCTAGTGTAAAGGGACTAGCGGGAGGCTCTATCTACGAGCAGTACTTC. Its protein product is CASVKGLAGGSIYEQYF. Together with reference TRBV12-5 and TRBJ2-7, the CDR3 gives the full variable domain: DARVTQTPRHKVTEMGQEVTMRCQPILGHNTVFWYRQTMMQGLELLAYFRNRAPLDDSGMPKDRFSAEMPDATLATLKIQPSEPRDSAVYFCASVKGLAGGSIYEQYFGPGTRLTVT.

This clone was counted a few times. The chain recombines TRBV7-3 with TRBJ1-5, with a weak D call TRBD1 (5 bases). Trimming removed 5 bases at V and 9 bases at J, with 23 bases between. The CDR3 is 16 amino acids. Germline CDR1 and CDR2: SGHTA and FQGTGA. In DNA form, the CDR3 reads TGTGCCAGCAGCCGAACGACGGGGAGGGGCATCACGCCCCAGCATTTT. It is translated as CASSRTTGRGITPQHF.

CDR3 DNA: TGTGCCAGCAGCCCCGAGGGAGGGACCTACAATGAGCAGTTCTTC. Translation gives CASSPEGGTYNEQFF. J is TRBJ2-1 and V is TRBV11-3; 7 nucleotides match TRBD2. Trimming at V came to 5 bases and at J to 2 bases, leaving 6 bases not matched to a gene. Germline CDR1 is SGHNT and CDR2 is YENEEA. CDR3 length: 15 amino acids. The whole variable domain, remainder taken from reference TRBV11-3 and TRBJ2-1, is EAGVVQSPRYKIIEKKQPVAFWCNPISGHNTLYWYLQNLGQGPELLIRYENEEAVDDSQLPKDRFSAERLKGVDSTLKIQPAELGDSAVYLCASSPEGGTYNEQFFGPGTRLTVL.

This clone was counted at least ten times. This chain uses TRBV11-1 with TRBJ2-1, with TRBD2 matching 9 bases. The CDR3 spans 12 residues. CDR1 and CDR2 (germline): SGHAT, FQDESV (reference sequence). The junction had 8 bases not matched to a gene; V was cut back by 7 bases and J by 13 bases. CDR3 in DNA: TGTGCCAGCAAGGCGGGGGGGCCTTATCAGTTCTTC. Its translation is CASKAGGPYQFF.

This sequence joins TRBV7-6 and TRBJ2-5, with 7 bases fitting TRBD2. J lost 3 bases, V lost 1 base, and 5 bases had no gene match. The CDR3 contains 15 residues. CDR1 and CDR2 (germline): SGHVS, FNYEAQ. The CDR3 coding sequence is TGTGCCAGCAGCTTAGGGGAGGGGAGGAAAGAGACCCAGTACTTC. Protein product: CASSLGEGRKETQYF.

V usage is TRBV4-2 and J usage is TRBJ1-1; D perhaps matches TRBD1 (6 bases). The CDR3 length is 14 residues. Germline CDR1 and CDR2: LGHNA and YNFKEQ. Trimming shortened V by 4 bases and J by 6 bases, and 15 bases separated the two germline ends. CDR3 loop: CASSPAGVFAEAFF. The CDR3 DNA reads as TGTGCCAGCAGCCCCGCAGGGGTGTTCGCTGAAGCTTTCTTT.

This rearrangement joins TRBV25-1 to TRBJ2-7; a weak D match, TRBD2 (6 bases). V gave up 6 bases and J gave up 6 bases, with 24 bases separating them. The CDR3 is 16 residues long. Germline-derived CDR1 and CDR2 are MGHDK and SYGVNS. The CDR3 protein is CASSRGWGLHPGEQYF. CDR3 DNA sequence: TGTGCCAGCAGCCGAGGCTGGGGACTCCACCCCGGCGAGCAGTACTTC.

The rearrangement joins TRBV7-6 to TRBJ1-1; 9 bases agree with TRBD1. The length of the CDR3 is 14 residues. The ends lost 6 bases at V and 4 bases at J; junction bases unmatched: 6. CDR1 is SGHVS, CDR2 FNYEAQ, per germline. The CDR3, as DNA: TGTGCCAGCAGGAGGCCGGGACAGGGCACTGAAGCTTTCTTT. Amino acids: CASRRPGQGTEAFF.

This chain connects TRBV2 to TRBJ1-5, with TRBD1 matching over 10 bases. The length of the CDR3 is 16 residues. The ends lost 5 bases at V and 2 bases at J; junction bases unmatched: 6. The germline V gene has CDR1 SNHLY and CDR2 FYNNEI. The CDR3 DNA reads as TGTGCCAGCAGTAGAACCGGGACAGGGGGCAATCAGCCCCAGCATTTT. Its translation: CASSRTGTGGNQPQHF.

This chain connects TRBV4-3 to TRBJ2-2; 7 bases align to TRBD2. The CDR3 extends over 13 amino acids. CDR1 and CDR2 (germline): LGHNA, YSLEER. The V and J ends lost 4 bases and 6 bases, in that order; junction bases with no gene match: 2. Here the CDR3 DNA reads TGCGCCAGCAGCCCTCGGGGGGCCGGGGAGCTGTTTTTT. This translates into CASSPRGAGELFF.

The chain has TRBV2 and TRBJ2-2; D not certain. Germline V gene data show CDR1 as SNHLY and CDR2 as FYNNEI. Trimming cost V 8 bases and J 6 bases, with 10 bases left between them. There are 12 residues in the CDR3. The CDR3 nucleotides are TGTGCCAGCGTGGAACGGGCCGGGGAGCTGTTTTTT. This codes for CASVERAGELFF.

V usage is TRBV5-1 and J usage is TRBJ1-4, with D possibly TRBD1 on 6 matching bases. Between the trimmed V and J ends, which lost 4 bases and 2 bases, there was a span of 9 bases. CDR1 is SGHRS, CDR2 YFSETQ, per germline. There are 14 residues in the CDR3. The DNA for the CDR3 is TGCGCCAGCAGCCCGGACAGCACTAATGAAAAACTGTTTTTT. Protein: CASSPDSTNEKLFF.